This TCR beta chain comes out of a study of shared clonotypes between healthy human individuals. Study details: For every donor, three CD4 naive, three CD4 memory, two CD8 naive and one CD8 memory plates were used. The study's findings and limits: Estimated richness values were generally larger in naive subsets than in memory subsets.

The table came from immunoSEQ multiplex PCR; TCRdb's copy has only in-frame clones and leaves some out. The sample lists 600,000 to 700,000 clones, about three quarters occurring once. Germline assignment: CDR1 MNHEY and CDR2 SVGAGI. The J segment lost 3 bases and the V segment lost 6 bases, leaving 9 bases of the junction unmatched. The CDR3 covers 15 residues. About this clone itself: Its antigen remains unknown.

The source material was memory CD4+ T cells sorted from blood. Sample subset: CD45RA-negative fraction. The TCR originated in a woman aged 25 to 39 in good health. The chain joins TRBV6-5 to TRBJ2-7; 9 bases agree with TRBD2. In DNA form, the CDR3 reads TGTGCCAGCAGCCCCCCGGGACTAGCACGCTACGAGCAGTACTTC. This encodes CASSPPGLARYEQYF.